This passage covers 17 T cell receptor beta chains from one sample sequenced in a study of CD8 T cells in ankylosing spondylitis. MiXCR, run by TCRdb on the 5' RACE reads, gives a single entry per CDR3 protein. Of around 220,000 distinct CDR3 sequences in the sample, over 9.5% were seen once. The sequenced sample was blood, either unsorted or a sorted T cell fraction (not recorded which). The receptors were gathered from a male donor with ankylosing spondylitis or in good health (not recorded which).

This clonotype was observed at least ten times. This chain joins TRBV28 and TRBJ1-2, with 11 nucleotides matching TRBD1. The V gene's germline CDR1 is MDHEN and CDR2 SYDVKM. J lost 4 bases, V lost 3 bases, and 7 bases had no gene match. CDR3 length equals 16 residues. As DNA, the CDR3 is TGTGCCAGCAGTTTTGGGGGACAGGGGGAGGTCTATGGCTACACCTTC. This translates into CASSFGGQGEVYGYTF.

CDR3 coding DNA: TGTGCCAGCAGCCCGCAGAGCGGCGGGGGGGCCGGCGAAGAGACCCAGTACTTC. It yields the protein CASSPQSGGGAGEETQYF. This chain joins TRBV11-2 and TRBJ2-5; TRBD2 matches 9 bases. The trim removed 5 bases at V and 3 bases at J, leaving 16 bases unmatched. The CDR3 contains 18 residues. From germline, CDR1 is SGHAT and CDR2 FQNNGV.

This clonotype has a count of ten or more. V gene TRBV29-1 combines with J gene TRBJ2-7; 7 bases line up with TRBD2. The length of the CDR3 is 13 residues. Trimming removed 3 bases from V and 1 base from J; junction bases left unmatched: 3. CDR1 is SQVTM and CDR2 is ANQGSEA in the germline V gene. The DNA of the CDR3 is TGCAGCGTTGATCTCGGGGGGTCCTACGAGCAGTACTTC. This translates into CSVDLGGSYEQYF.

This clonotype has ten or more counts. The V gene is TRBV7-2, the J gene TRBJ1-2; 7 nucleotides agree with TRBD1. V trimming: 3 bases; J trimming: 8 bases; junction bases outside the gene matches: 3. The CDR3 sequence is 12 residues long. Germline V gene data show CDR1 as SGHTA and CDR2 as FQGNSA. This CDR3 is CASSLRQGGYTF. The CDR3 DNA reads as TGTGCCAGCAGCTTGCGACAGGGAGGCTACACCTTC.

There are many counts of this clonotype. V and J are TRBV7-3 and TRBJ2-1; 11 bases align to TRBD2. The CDR3 contains 16 residues. The V gene's germline CDR1 is SGHTA and CDR2 FQGTGA. Germline trimming cut 2 bases from V and 6 bases from J; bases unmatched to any gene: 6. The CDR3 DNA reads as TGTGCCAGCAGCTTAGGGATAGCGGGGGGGCCCAATGAGCAGTTCTTC. Translated, it gives CASSLGIAGGPNEQFF.

As to this clonotype: A much more abundant neighbour one base away suggests this may be a read error. The V gene is TRBV18, the J gene TRBJ2-7, with 7 bases aligning to TRBD2. CDR1 KGHSH and CDR2 LQKENI come from the germline V gene. The CDR3 covers 13 residues. Germline trimming cut 11 bases from V and 6 bases from J; bases unmatched to any gene: 13. The CDR3 is CAGCSGGSSEQYF. DNA for the CDR3: TGTGCCGGCTGCTCGGGAGGATCATCCGAGCAGTACTTC.

The rearrangement uses TRBV19 and TRBJ2-7, with no clear D. This CDR3 comprises 13 residues. Germline-derived CDR1 and CDR2 are LNHDA and SQIVND (reference sequence). V gave up 3 bases and J gave up 2 bases, with 8 bases separating them. The CDR3 loop is CASSIGRTYEQYF. The CDR3 DNA sequence: TGTGCCAGTAGTATCGGCAGGACCTACGAGCAGTACTTC. Complete variable domain (other parts from reference TRBV19 and TRBJ2-7): DGGITQSPKYLFRKEGQNVTLSCEQNLNHDAMYWYRQDPGQGLRLIYYSQIVNDFQKGDIAEGYSVSREKKESFPLTVTSAQKNPTAFYLCASSIGRTYEQYFGPGTRLTVT.

There are many counts of this clonotype. CDR3 nucleotides: TGTGCCAGCAGTTACTCCCCGACAGGCTCCTACGAGCAGTACTTC. It translates to CASSYSPTGSYEQYF. V usage is TRBV6-5 and J usage is TRBJ2-7; tentatively, D is TRBD1 (6 bases). The CDR3 sequence is 15 residues long. CDR1 and CDR2 from the germline V gene are MNHEY and SVGAGI. The V end was cut by 0 bases, the J end by 0 bases, with 9 bases between.

In this sample, this clonotype turned up many times. V and J are TRBV4-2 and TRBJ1-1, with D possibly being TRBD1 (6 bases). Looked up from germline, CDR1 is LGHNA and CDR2 is YNFKEQ. V was shortened by 1 base and J by 1 base, with 13 bases between the two germline ends. CDR3 length: 16 residues. CDR3 residues: CASSQVGEQGNTEAFF. CDR3 in DNA: TGTGCCAGCAGCCAAGTGGGGGAACAGGGGAACACTGAAGCTTTCTTT.

This clonotype occurred many times. CDR3 nucleotide sequence: TGTGCCAGCAGTTTATGGGGATTACAGGGTGGTAATGAGCAGTTCTTC. Its protein is CASSLWGLQGGNEQFF. The chain joins TRBV12-3 or TRBV12-4 to TRBJ2-1; D perhaps matches TRBD1 (6 bases). V was trimmed by 2 bases and J by 7 bases, leaving 18 bases between them. The CDR3 totals 16 residues.

This clonotype was counted ten times or more. The chain is built from TRBV6-5 and TRBJ1-2, with D uncertain. The CDR3 is 11 residues long. Per germline, CDR1 MNHEY and CDR2 SVGAGI. The V gene lost 7 bases and the J gene lost 4 bases, with 7 bases spanning the gap. CDR3 sequence reads: CASNKGYGYTF. As DNA, the CDR3 is TGTGCCAGCAATAAGGGCTATGGCTACACCTTC.

This clonotype was detected many times. The chain couples TRBV20-1 to TRBJ2-4; D remains unclear. This CDR3 comprises 14 residues. V gave up 1 base and J gave up 1 base, with 8 bases separating them. The germline V gene encodes CDR1 DFQATT and CDR2 SNEGSKA (reference sequence). CDR3 region: CSARVTGAKNIQYF. The CDR3 DNA reads TGCAGTGCTAGAGTCACCGGGGCCAAAAACATTCAGTACTTC.

This clonotype was seen more than once but under ten times. This chain connects TRBV15 to TRBJ1-5; 8 bases are a match to TRBD1. Germline CDR1 is LNHNV and CDR2 is YYDKDF (reference sequence). CDR3 length: 16 amino acids. V lost 0 bases and J lost 7; bases outside the gene matches: 8. DNA for the CDR3: TGTGCCACCAGCAGAGATCGGGGTACAGGGGGACAGCCCCAGCATTTT. Residues: CATSRDRGTGGQPQHF.

This clonotype has a count of ten or more. This chain uses TRBV12-3 or TRBV12-4 with TRBJ2-7; tentatively, D is TRBD1 (6 bases). The CDR3 covers 15 residues. With 3 bases removed from V and 3 bases from J, the gap between germline ends came to 15 bases. CDR3 bases: TGTGCCAGCAGTTTTATGGACAGCTCGGGCTACGAGCAGTACTTC. Amino acid sequence: CASSFMDSSGYEQYF.

At least ten counts were recorded for this clonotype. The genes are TRBV5-1 and TRBJ2-1; 8 nucleotides line up with TRBD2. Losses at the gene ends were 6 bases for V and 4 bases for J; bases not matched to a gene: 9. This CDR3 spans 15 amino acids. The V gene's germline CDR1 is SGHRS and CDR2 YFSETQ. The DNA of the CDR3 is TGCGCCAGCACCCTTAGCGGGGAAAATTACAATGAGCAGTTCTTC. Amino acids: CASTLSGENYNEQFF. Based on the CDR3 plus reference TRBV5-1 and TRBJ2-1, the full variable domain is KAGVTQTPRYLIKTRGQQVTLSCSPISGHRSVSWYQQTPGQGLQFLFEYFSETQRNKGNFPGRFSGRQFSNSRSEMNVSTLELGDSALYLCASTLSGENYNEQFFGPGTRLTVL.

This clonotype was observed a few times. The V gene is TRBV7-9, the J gene TRBJ1-5; D gene unclear. The germline V and J ends were trimmed by 1 base and 7 bases, with 11 bases remaining between them. The CDR3 loop spans 14 amino acids. Per germline, CDR1 SEHNR and CDR2 FQNEAQ (reference sequence). The CDR3 bases are TGTGCCAGCAGCTTAGGGGCGGTCGGACAGCCCCAGCATTTT. This codes for CASSLGAVGQPQHF.

The table lists this clonotype with a few counts. This sequence joins TRBV7-2 and TRBJ1-5; D possibly corresponds to TRBD1 (5 bases). CDR1 and CDR2 from the germline V gene are SGHTA and FQGNSA. The CDR3 runs to 15 residues. The V and J ends lost 5 bases and 2 bases respectively, with 13 bases between them. The CDR3 DNA sequence: TGTGCCAGCAGCCAGAGGGACGGTGGCAATCAGCCCCAGCATTTT. Protein sequence: CASSQRDGGNQPQHF.